This paragraph reports one T cell receptor beta chain. As yet, its antigen is unknown. The data belong to a study of beta chain features in type 1 diabetes. Study-level points and caveats: Type 1 diabetes patients had moderately but significantly shorter TCRB CDR3s in all four CD4+ subsets. Relative to healthy donors, patients appeared to have naive, central memory and Treg TCRB repertoires that were more similar. cDNA-based sequencing might over-represent cells highly expressing TCR.

Every isolated RNA sample was fully reverse transcribed, so sequencing captured expressed TCRB transcripts. Using immunoSEQ multiplex PCR, the repertoire was profiled, and TCRdb retains in-frame clones only, with some absent. The top ten clones hold around 0.0099% of a sample with 350,000 to 400,000 clones, over 10% of them seen once. Sequencing was performed on naive CD4+ T cells from blood. The sequence derives from a woman between 18 and 30 years old with type 1 diabetes.

The CDR3 nucleotides are TGCAGTGCCTGGCACGGAAACACCATATATTTT. Protein sequence: CSAWHGNTIYF. The chain couples TRBV20-1 to TRBJ1-3; D call uncertain. The CDR3 sequence is 11 residues long. Trimming took 6 bases from V and 4 from J, leaving 7 bases between them. The V gene's germline CDR1 is DFQATT and CDR2 SNEGSKA (reference sequence).